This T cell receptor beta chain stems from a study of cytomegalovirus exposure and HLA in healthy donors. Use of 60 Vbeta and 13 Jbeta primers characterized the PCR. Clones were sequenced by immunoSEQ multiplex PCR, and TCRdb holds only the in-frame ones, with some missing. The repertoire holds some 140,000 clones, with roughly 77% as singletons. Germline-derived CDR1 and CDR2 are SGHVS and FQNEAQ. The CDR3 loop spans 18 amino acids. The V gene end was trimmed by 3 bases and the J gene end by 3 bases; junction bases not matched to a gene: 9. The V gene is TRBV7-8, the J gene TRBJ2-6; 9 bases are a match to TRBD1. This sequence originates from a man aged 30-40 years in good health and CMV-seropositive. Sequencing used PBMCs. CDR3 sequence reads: CASSFPGQGYNGANVLTF. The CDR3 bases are TGTGCCAGCAGCTTCCCGGGACAGGGTTATAATGGGGCCAACGTCCTGACTTTC. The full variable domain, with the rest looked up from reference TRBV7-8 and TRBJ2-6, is GAGVSQSPRYKVAKRGQDVALRCDPISGHVSLFWYQQALGQGPEFLTYFQNEAQLDKSGLPSDRFFAERPEGSVSTLKIQRTQQEDSAVYLCASSFPGQGYNGANVLTFGAGSRLTVL.